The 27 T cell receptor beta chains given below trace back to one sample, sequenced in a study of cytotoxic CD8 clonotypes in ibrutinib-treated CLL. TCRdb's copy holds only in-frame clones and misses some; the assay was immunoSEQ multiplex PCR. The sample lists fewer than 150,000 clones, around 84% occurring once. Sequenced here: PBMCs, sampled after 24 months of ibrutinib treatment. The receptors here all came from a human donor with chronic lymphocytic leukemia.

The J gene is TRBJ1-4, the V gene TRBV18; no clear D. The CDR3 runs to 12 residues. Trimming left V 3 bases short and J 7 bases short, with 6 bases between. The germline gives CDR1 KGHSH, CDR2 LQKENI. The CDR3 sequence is CASSPGAEKLFF. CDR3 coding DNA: TGTGCCAGCTCACCGGGAGCTGAAAAACTGTTTTTT.

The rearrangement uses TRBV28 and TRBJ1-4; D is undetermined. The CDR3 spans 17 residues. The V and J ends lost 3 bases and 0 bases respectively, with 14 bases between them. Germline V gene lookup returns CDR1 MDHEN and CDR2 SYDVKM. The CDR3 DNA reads TGTGCCAGCAGTTTGTCGGGCGAGGCCGCAACTAATGAAAAACTGTTTTTT. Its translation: CASSLSGEAATNEKLFF.

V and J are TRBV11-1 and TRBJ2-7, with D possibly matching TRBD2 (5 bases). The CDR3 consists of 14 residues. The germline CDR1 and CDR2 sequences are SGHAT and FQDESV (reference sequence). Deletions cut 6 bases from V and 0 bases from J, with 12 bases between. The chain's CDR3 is CASRSGSSSYEQYF. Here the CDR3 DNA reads TGTGCCAGCAGGTCGGGATCAAGCTCCTACGAGCAGTACTTC.

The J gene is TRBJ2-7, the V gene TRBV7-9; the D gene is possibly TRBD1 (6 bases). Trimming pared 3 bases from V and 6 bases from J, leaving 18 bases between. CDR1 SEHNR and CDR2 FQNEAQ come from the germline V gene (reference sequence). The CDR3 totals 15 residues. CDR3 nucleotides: TGTGCCAGCAGCTTTCCTGGGACACGTACGGCCGAGCAGTACTTC. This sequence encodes CASSFPGTRTAEQYF.

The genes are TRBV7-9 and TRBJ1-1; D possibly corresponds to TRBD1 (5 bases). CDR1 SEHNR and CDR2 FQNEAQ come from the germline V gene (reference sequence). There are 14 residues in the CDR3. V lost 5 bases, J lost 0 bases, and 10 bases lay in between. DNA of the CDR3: TGTGCCAGCAGCCCTACAGGTTTGAACACTGAAGCTTTCTTT. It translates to CASSPTGLNTEAFF.

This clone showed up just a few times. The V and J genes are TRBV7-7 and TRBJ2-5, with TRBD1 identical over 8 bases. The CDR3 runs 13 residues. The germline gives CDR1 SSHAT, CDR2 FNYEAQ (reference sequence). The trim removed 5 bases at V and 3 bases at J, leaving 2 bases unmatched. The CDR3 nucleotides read TGTGCCAGCAGCCGGACAGGGAAAGAGACCCAGTACTTC. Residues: CASSRTGKETQYF.

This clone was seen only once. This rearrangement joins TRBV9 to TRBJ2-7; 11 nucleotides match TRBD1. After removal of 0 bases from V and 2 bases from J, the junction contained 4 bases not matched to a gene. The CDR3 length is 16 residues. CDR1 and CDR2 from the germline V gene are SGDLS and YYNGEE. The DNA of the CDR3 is TGTGCCAGCAGCGTAGCAGGACAGGGGGCTCCCTACGAGCAGTACTTC. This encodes CASSVAGQGAPYEQYF.

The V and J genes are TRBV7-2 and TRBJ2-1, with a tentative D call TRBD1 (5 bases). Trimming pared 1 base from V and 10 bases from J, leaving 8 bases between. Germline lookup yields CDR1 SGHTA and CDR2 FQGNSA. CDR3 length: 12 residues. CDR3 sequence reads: CASSLGQFEQFF. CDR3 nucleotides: TGTGCCAGCAGCTTAGGACAGTTCGAGCAGTTCTTC.

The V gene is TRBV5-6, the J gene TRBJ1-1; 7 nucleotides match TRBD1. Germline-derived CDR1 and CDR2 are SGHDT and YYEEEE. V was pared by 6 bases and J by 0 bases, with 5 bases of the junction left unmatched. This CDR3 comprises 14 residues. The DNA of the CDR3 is TGTGCCAGCATTCGACAGGGAATGAACACTGAAGCTTTCTTT. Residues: CASIRQGMNTEAFF.

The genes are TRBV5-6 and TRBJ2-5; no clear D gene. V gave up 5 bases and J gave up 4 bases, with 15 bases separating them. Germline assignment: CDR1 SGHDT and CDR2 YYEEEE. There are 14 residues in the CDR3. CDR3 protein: CASRRTRLGETQYF. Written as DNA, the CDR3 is TGTGCCAGCAGGCGGACGAGGTTAGGAGAGACCCAGTACTTC.

CDR3 bases: TGTGCCAGCAGCGTAGCGACAGCTAACAATGAGCAGTTCTTC. Its translation is CASSVATANNEQFF. This chain joins TRBV9 and TRBJ2-1, with a tentative D call TRBD1 (5 bases). V was clipped by 0 bases and J by 5 bases, with 9 bases between them. The CDR3 is 14 amino acids. CDR1 and CDR2 from the germline V gene are SGDLS and YYNGEE.

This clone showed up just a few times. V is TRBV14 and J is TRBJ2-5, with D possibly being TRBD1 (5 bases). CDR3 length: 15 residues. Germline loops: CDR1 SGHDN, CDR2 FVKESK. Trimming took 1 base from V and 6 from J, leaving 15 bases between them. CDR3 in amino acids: CASSQVGVRTKTQYF. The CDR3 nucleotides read TGTGCCAGCAGCCAAGTTGGGGTCAGGACAAAGACCCAGTACTTC.

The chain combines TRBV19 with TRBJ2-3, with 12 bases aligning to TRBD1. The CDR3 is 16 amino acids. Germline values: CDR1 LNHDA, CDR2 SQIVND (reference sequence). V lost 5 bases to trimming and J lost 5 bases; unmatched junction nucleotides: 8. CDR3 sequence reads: CASSGAGQGAEDTQYF. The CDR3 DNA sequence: TGTGCCAGTAGTGGGGCGGGACAGGGGGCTGAAGATACGCAGTATTTT.

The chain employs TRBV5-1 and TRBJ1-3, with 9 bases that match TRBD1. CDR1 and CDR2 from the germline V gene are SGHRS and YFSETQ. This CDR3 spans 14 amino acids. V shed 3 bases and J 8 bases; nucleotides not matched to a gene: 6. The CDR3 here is CASSSGTGLDTIYF. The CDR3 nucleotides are TGCGCCAGCAGCTCCGGGACAGGGTTAGACACCATATATTTT.

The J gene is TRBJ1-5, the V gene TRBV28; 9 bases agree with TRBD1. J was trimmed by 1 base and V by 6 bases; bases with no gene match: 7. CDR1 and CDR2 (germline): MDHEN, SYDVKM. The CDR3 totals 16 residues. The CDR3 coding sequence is TGTGCCAGCAGGCTGACAGGGGGGCTGAGCAATCAGCCCCAGCATTTT. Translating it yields CASRLTGGLSNQPQHF.

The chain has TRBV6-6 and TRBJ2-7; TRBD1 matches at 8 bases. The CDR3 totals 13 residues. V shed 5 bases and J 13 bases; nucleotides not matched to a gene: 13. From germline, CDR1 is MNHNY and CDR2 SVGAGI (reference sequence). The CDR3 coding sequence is TGTGCCAGCAGTCGACTGGACAGGGATGCCCGCTACTTC. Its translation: CASSRLDRDARYF.

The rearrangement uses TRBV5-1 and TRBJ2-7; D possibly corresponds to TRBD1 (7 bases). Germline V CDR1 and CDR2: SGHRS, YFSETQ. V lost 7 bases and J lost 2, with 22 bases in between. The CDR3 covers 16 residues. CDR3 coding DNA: TGCGCCAGCTCTCCCCGCGGGACAGAGTTAGCCTACGAGCAGTACTTC. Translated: CASSPRGTELAYEQYF.

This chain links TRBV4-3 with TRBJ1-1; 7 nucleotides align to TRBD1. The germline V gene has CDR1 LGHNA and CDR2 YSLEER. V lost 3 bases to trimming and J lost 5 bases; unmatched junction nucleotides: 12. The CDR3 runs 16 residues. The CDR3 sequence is CASSHPRGKEGTEAFF. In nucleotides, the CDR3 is TGCGCCAGCAGCCATCCCAGGGGGAAGGAAGGGACTGAAGCTTTCTTT.

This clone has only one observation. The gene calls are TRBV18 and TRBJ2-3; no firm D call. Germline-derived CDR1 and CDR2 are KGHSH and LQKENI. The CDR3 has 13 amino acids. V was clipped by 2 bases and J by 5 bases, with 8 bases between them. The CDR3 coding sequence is TGTGCCAGCTCACCAGTTCGCGGAGATACGCAGTATTTT. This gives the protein CASSPVRGDTQYF.

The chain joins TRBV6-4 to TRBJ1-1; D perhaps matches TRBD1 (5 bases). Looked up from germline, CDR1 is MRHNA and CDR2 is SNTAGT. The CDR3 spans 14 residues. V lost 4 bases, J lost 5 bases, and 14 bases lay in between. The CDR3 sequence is CASSASRGVTEAFF. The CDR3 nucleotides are TGTGCCAGCAGTGCCTCCCGGGGGGTTACTGAAGCTTTCTTT.

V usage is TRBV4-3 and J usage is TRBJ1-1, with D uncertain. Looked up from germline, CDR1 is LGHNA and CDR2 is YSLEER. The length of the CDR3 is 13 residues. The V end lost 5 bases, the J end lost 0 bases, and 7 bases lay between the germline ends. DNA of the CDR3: TGCGCCAGCAGCACGACAATGAACACTGAAGCTTTCTTT. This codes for CASSTTMNTEAFF.

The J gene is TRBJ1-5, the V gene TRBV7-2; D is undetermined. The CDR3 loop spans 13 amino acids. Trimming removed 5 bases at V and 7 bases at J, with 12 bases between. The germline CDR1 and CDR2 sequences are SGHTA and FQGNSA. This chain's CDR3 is CASSPDPGQPQHF. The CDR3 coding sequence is TGTGCCAGCAGCCCTGATCCGGGGCAGCCCCAGCATTTT.

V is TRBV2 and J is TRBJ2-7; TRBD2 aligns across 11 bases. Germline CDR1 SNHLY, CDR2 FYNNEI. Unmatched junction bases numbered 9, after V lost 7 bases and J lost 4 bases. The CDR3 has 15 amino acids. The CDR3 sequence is CASKPSGGPPYEQYF. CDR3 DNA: TGTGCCAGCAAGCCTAGCGGGGGGCCTCCTTACGAGCAGTACTTC. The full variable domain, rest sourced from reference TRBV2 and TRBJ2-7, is EPEVTQTPSHQVTQMGQEVILRCVPISNHLYFYWYRQILGQKVEFLVSFYNNEISEKSEIFDDQFSVERPDGSNFTLKIRSTKLEDSAMYFCASKPSGGPPYEQYFGPGTRLTVT.

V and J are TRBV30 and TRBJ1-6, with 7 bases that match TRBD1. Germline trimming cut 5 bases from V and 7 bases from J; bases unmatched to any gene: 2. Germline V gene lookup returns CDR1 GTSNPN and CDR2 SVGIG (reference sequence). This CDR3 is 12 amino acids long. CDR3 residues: CAWDRVNSPLHF. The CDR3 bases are TGTGCCTGGGACAGGGTGAATTCACCCCTCCACTTT. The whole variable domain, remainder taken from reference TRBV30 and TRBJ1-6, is SQTIHQWPATLVQPVGSPLSLECTVEGTSNPNLYWYRQAAGRGLQLLFYSVGIGQISSEVPQNLSASRPQDRQFILSSKKLLLSDSGFYLCAWDRVNSPLHFGNGTRLTVT.

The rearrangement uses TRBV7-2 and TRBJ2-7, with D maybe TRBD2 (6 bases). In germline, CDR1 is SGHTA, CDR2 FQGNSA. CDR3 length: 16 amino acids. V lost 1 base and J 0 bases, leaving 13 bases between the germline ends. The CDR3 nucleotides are TGTGCCAGCAGCTTAGATAGTAGCGGCTTCTCCTACGAGCAGTACTTC. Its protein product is CASSLDSSGFSYEQYF.

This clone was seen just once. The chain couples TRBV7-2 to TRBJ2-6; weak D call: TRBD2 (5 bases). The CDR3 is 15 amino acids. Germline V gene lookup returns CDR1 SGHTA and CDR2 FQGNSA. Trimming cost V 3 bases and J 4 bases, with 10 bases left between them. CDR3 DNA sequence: TGTGCCAGCAGCTTGGTGACGGGAGGGGCCAACGTCCTGACTTTC. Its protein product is CASSLVTGGANVLTF.

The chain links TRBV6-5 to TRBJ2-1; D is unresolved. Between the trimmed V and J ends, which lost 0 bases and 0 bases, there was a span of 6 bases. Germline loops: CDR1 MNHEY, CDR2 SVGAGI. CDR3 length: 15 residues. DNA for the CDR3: TGTGCCAGCAGTTACTCGGGTGGCTCCTACAATGAGCAGTTCTTC. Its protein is CASSYSGGSYNEQFF.